The 20 T cell receptor beta chains below all came from one sample that was sequenced in a study of T-cell reconstitution after alpha-beta-depleted transplantation in children. Unique molecular identifiers were incorporated during preparation of the TCRbeta library. MiXCR was run by TCRdb on the PCR reads, yielding one entry per CDR3 protein. This repertoire shows over 150,000 distinct CDR3 sequences, around 7% found once; its top ten account for 3% to 3.5%. Sequenced material: PBMCs from the stem cell graft donor, taken from the stem cell graft. All receptors come from a human donor who donated a stem cell graft to a child with Wiskott-Aldrich syndrome.

This clonotype was seen a handful of times. This chain connects TRBV6-5 to TRBJ1-1; no definite D call. Germline V gene sequence: CDR1 MNHEY, CDR2 SVGAGI. V lost 4 bases, J lost 5 bases, and 14 bases lay in between. The CDR3 totals 14 residues. DNA for the CDR3: TGTGCCAGCAGTTTAGTCCCGGGTGGGACTGAAGCTTTCTTT. Its protein is CASSLVPGGTEAFF.

In this sample, this clonotype turned up once. One end of the junction does not line up with germline, which may come from a read error. The CDR3 protein is CAISLKRGRFGGRDTQYF. The CDR3 coding sequence is TGTGCCATCAGTTTAAAGAGAGGGAGGTTCGGGGGGAGAGATACGCAGTATTTT. The V and J genes are TRBV12-3 or TRBV12-4 and TRBJ2-3; 7 nucleotides align to TRBD2. The CDR3 covers 18 residues.

This chain joins TRBV11-2 and TRBJ2-5; D uncertain. The V gene's germline CDR1 is SGHAT and CDR2 FQNNGV. V lost 5 bases and J 3 bases, leaving 10 bases between the germline ends. The CDR3 has 13 residues. The chain's CDR3 is CASSPQMEETQYF. DNA of the CDR3: TGTGCCAGCAGCCCGCAAATGGAAGAGACCCAGTACTTC.

The chain couples TRBV4-1 to TRBJ1-4; D call uncertain. Trimming stripped 0 bases from V and 5 bases from J, with 10 bases between. CDR3 length: 15 residues. Germline V gene lookup returns CDR1 MGHRA and CDR2 YSYEKL. CDR3: CASSQEGLGNEKLFF. The CDR3 DNA reads as TGCGCCAGCAGCCAAGAGGGATTAGGAAATGAAAAACTGTTTTTT.

The sample holds many counts of this clonotype. The J gene is TRBJ2-2, the V gene TRBV12-3 or TRBV12-4; 10 bases map to TRBD1. The CDR3 length is 16 residues. Trimming at V came to 6 bases and at J to 4 bases, leaving 8 bases not matched to a gene. The CDR3 coding sequence is TGTGCCAGCAGCCCTGACAGGGGGCGAGTCACCGGGGAGCTGTTTTTT. This gives the protein CASSPDRGRVTGELFF.

The chain is built from TRBV12-3 or TRBV12-4 and TRBJ2-7; 7 bases are shared with TRBD1. The CDR3 covers 14 residues. Losses at the gene ends were 6 bases for V and 2 bases for J; bases not matched to a gene: 7. The CDR3 region is CASRDDRATYEQYF. The CDR3, as DNA: TGTGCCAGCAGGGATGACAGGGCAACCTACGAGCAGTACTTC.

This clonotype has ten or more counts. The rearrangement links TRBV27 to TRBJ2-3; 8 bases are shared with TRBD1. V lost 1 base, J lost 2 bases, and 8 bases stayed unmatched. Germline lookup yields CDR1 MNHEY and CDR2 SMNVEV (reference sequence). CDR3 size: 17 residues. CDR3 bases: TGTGCCAGCAGTTTATATTTCCGGACAGGGTCCACAGATACGCAGTATTTT. This gives the protein CASSLYFRTGSTDTQYF.

At least ten counts were recorded for this clonotype. The V gene is TRBV25-1, the J gene TRBJ1-5, with unresolved D. Trimming shortened V by 4 bases and J by 4 bases, and 5 bases separated the two germline ends. CDR1 and CDR2 from the germline V gene are MGHDK and SYGVNS. The CDR3 totals 12 residues. CDR3 residues: CASSVGNQPQHF. CDR3 nucleotides: TGTGCCAGCAGTGTTGGGAATCAGCCCCAGCATTTT.

The rearrangement joins TRBV7-8 to TRBJ2-1; maybe TRBD1 (6 bases). V was shortened by 2 bases and J by 7 bases, with 6 bases between the two germline ends. This CDR3 contains 12 residues. Looked up from germline, CDR1 is SGHVS and CDR2 is FQNEAQ. The CDR3 DNA sequence: TGTGCCAGCAGCTTACAGGGGAATGAGCAGTTCTTC. Translated: CASSLQGNEQFF.

This clonotype appeared many times. The rearrangement links TRBV7-8 to TRBJ2-5; D might be TRBD1 (5 bases). Germline V CDR1 and CDR2: SGHVS, FQNEAQ. The CDR3 has 14 residues. V was pared by 2 bases and J by 5 bases, with 12 bases between. The CDR3 sequence: CASSLPREVETQYF. CDR3 nucleotide sequence: TGTGCCAGCAGCTTACCCAGGGAAGTGGAGACCCAGTACTTC.

This clonotype was recorded many times. This chain links TRBV5-6 with TRBJ1-1; D gene unclear. CDR1 is SGHDT and CDR2 is YYEEEE in the germline V gene. This CDR3 spans 14 amino acids. V lost 4 bases and J lost 0, with 10 bases in between. CDR3 sequence reads: CASSDPLMNTEAFF. The CDR3 bases are TGTGCCAGCAGCGACCCTCTGATGAACACTGAAGCTTTCTTT.

This clonotype was seen at least ten times. The rearrangement links TRBV6-5 to TRBJ2-2; 9 bases line up with TRBD2. This CDR3 region has 16 residues. Germline values: CDR1 MNHEY, CDR2 SVGAGI. The V segment lost 3 bases and the J segment 7 bases; nucleotides outside the gene matches: 9. This chain's CDR3 is CASSYQAGGRDGELFF. The CDR3 nucleotides are TGTGCCAGCAGTTATCAAGCGGGGGGCCGTGACGGGGAGCTGTTTTTT.

At least ten counts were recorded for this clonotype. CDR3 residues: CASSRNLLGGVGNYGYTF. Here the CDR3 DNA reads TGCGCCAGCAGCCGGAATTTGCTAGGAGGTGTGGGGAACTATGGCTACACCTTC. The rearrangement uses TRBV4-3 and TRBJ1-2; the D is unclear. Germline V gene data show CDR1 as LGHNA and CDR2 as YSLEER. This CDR3 region has 18 residues. Trimming stripped 4 bases from V and 2 bases from J, with 23 bases between.

In this sample, this clonotype turned up many times. The rearrangement joins TRBV2 to TRBJ1-2; TRBD1 aligns across 9 bases. This CDR3 region has 13 residues. The trim removed 8 bases at V and 5 bases at J, leaving 6 bases unmatched. Germline CDR1 SNHLY, CDR2 FYNNEI. The DNA for the CDR3 is TGTGCCAGCCGATGGACAGGGGTATATGGCTACACCTTC. Translated: CASRWTGVYGYTF.

This clonotype occurred a few times. The V gene is TRBV7-2, the J gene TRBJ1-5; D call uncertain. There are 11 residues in the CDR3. Germline V CDR1 and CDR2: SGHTA, FQGNSA. Trimming removed 4 bases at V and 9 bases at J, with 7 bases between. CDR3 amino acids: CASSSLGPQHF. CDR3 bases: TGTGCCAGCAGCTCCCTTGGGCCCCAGCATTTT. Supplemented by reference TRBV7-2 and TRBJ1-5, the full variable domain reads GAGVSQSPSNKVTEKGKDVELRCDPISGHTALYWYRQSLGQGLEFLIYFQGNSAPDKSGLPSDRFSAERTGGSVSTLTIQRTQQEDSAVYLCASSSLGPQHFGDGTRLSIL.

This clonotype has ten or more counts. In DNA, the CDR3 is TGCAGCGTTGTCGATGCGGGGGCAGTCGAAAAACTGTTTTTT. Amino acid sequence: CSVVDAGAVEKLFF. The chain combines TRBV29-1 with TRBJ1-4; TRBD1 is a possible D gene (6 bases). Germline V gene lookup returns CDR1 SQVTM and CDR2 ANQGSEA. The V end lost 4 bases, the J end lost 8 bases, and 17 bases lay between the germline ends. The CDR3 extends over 14 amino acids. The whole variable domain, filled in from reference TRBV29-1 and TRBJ1-4, reads SAVISQKPSRDICQRGTSLTIQCQVDSQVTMMFWYRQQPGQSLTLIATANQGSEATYESGFVIDKFPISRPNLTFSTLTVSNMSPEDSSIYLCSVVDAGAVEKLFFGSGTQLSVL.

This clonotype was observed a few times. The chain joins TRBV19 to TRBJ1-2; D may be TRBD1 (5 bases). Germline values: CDR1 LNHDA, CDR2 SQIVND (reference sequence). V gave up 0 bases and J gave up 7 bases, with 18 bases separating them. The length of the CDR3 is 16 residues. CDR3 region: CASSIERTSRPGGYTF. DNA of the CDR3: TGTGCCAGTAGTATAGAACGGACAAGCCGCCCGGGTGGCTACACCTTC.

The sample holds many counts of this clonotype. Relative to the germline gene, one junction end is altered; a read error may explain this. J is TRBJ2-1 and V is TRBV7-9, with 8 bases that match TRBD1. CDR1 is SEHNR and CDR2 is FQNEAQ in the germline V gene (reference sequence). The CDR3 loop spans 15 amino acids. DNA for the CDR3: TGTGCCAGCACCTTAGGATACAGGGGGGACAATGAGCAGTTCTTC. This gives the protein CASTLGYRGDNEQFF.

This clonotype was seen more than once but under ten times. This rearrangement joins TRBV2 to TRBJ2-1; 11 bases agree with TRBD2. This CDR3 spans 15 amino acids. The V segment lost 4 bases and the J segment 9 bases; nucleotides outside the gene matches: 8. Germline assignment: CDR1 SNHLY and CDR2 FYNNEI. The CDR3 is CASSAMLAGGTEQFF. The CDR3 DNA reads as TGTGCCAGCAGTGCTATGCTAGCGGGAGGTACTGAGCAGTTCTTC.

This clonotype was seen repeatedly, ten times or more. This chain uses TRBV5-1 with TRBJ2-7; D perhaps matches TRBD2 (6 bases). The CDR3 is 13 residues long. V lost 3 bases and J lost 5, with 12 bases in between. Germline CDR1 is SGHRS and CDR2 is YFSETQ. The CDR3 region has the DNA TGCGCCAGCAGCTACGGTGGCGGGAACGAGCAGTACTTC. It is translated as CASSYGGGNEQYF.